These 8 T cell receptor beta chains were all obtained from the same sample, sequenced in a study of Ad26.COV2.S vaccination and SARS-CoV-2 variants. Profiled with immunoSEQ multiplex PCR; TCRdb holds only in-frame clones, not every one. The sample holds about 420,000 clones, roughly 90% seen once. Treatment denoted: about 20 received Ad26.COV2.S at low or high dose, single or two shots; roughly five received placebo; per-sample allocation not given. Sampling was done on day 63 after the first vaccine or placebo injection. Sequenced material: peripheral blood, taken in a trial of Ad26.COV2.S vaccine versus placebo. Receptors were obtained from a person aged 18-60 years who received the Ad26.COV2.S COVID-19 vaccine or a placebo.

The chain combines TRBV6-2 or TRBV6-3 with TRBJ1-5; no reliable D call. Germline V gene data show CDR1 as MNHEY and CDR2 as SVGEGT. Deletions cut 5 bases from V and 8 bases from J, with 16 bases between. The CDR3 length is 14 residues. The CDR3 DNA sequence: TGTGCCAGCAGTCACGCGGGCCGTGGAGAGCCCCAGCATTTT. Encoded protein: CASSHAGRGEPQHF.

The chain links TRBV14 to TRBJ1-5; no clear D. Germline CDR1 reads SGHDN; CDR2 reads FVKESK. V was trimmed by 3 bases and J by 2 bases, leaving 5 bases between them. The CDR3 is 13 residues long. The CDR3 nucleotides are TGTGCCAGCAGCCAGGGCGGCAATCAGCCCCAGCATTTT. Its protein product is CASSQGGNQPQHF. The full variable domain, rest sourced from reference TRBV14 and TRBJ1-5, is EAGVTQFPSHSVIEKGQTVTLRCDPISGHDNLYWYRRVMGKEIKFLLHFVKESKQDESGMPNNRFLAERTGGTYSTLKVQPAELEDSGVYFCASSQGGNQPQHFGDGTRLSIL.

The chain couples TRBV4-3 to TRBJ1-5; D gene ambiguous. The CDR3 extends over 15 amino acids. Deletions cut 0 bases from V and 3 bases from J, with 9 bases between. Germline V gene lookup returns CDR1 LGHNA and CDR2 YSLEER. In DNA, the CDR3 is TGCGCCAGCAGCCAAGATGGGCGGTCCAATCAGCCCCAGCATTTT. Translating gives CASSQDGRSNQPQHF.

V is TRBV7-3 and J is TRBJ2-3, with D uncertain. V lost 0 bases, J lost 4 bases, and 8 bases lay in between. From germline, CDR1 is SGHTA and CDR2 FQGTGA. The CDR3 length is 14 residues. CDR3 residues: CASSLTKAADTQYF. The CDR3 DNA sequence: TGTGCCAGCAGCTTAACTAAGGCGGCAGATACGCAGTATTTT.

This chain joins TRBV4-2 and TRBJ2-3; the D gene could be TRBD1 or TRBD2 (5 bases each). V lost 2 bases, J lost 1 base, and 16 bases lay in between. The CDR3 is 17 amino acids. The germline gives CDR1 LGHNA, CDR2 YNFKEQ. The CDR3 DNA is TGTGCCAGCAGCCAACTAAGGGACCTCACCGGCACAGATACGCAGTATTTT. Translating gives CASSQLRDLTGTDTQYF.

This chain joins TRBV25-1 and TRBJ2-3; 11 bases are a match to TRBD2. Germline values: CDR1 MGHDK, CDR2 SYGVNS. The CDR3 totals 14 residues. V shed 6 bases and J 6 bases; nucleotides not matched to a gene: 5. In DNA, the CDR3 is TGTGCCAGCAGGCTAGCGGGGGGCCGGGATACGCAGTATTTT. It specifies CASRLAGGRDTQYF.

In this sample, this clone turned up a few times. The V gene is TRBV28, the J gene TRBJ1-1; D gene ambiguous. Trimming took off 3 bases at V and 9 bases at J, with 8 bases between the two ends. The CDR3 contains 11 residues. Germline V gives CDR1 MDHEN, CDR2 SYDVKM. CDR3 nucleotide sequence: TGTGCCAGCAGTTTTACTATCCAAGCTTTCTTT. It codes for CASSFTIQAFF.

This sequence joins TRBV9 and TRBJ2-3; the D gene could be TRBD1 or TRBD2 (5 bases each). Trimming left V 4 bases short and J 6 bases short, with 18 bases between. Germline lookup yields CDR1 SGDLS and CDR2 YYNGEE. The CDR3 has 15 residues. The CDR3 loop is CASSPRDLPGDTQYF. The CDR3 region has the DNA TGTGCCAGCAGCCCCCGGGACCTCCCGGGCGATACGCAGTATTTT. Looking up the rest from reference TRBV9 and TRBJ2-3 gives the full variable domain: DSGVTQTPKHLITATGQRVTLRCSPRSGDLSVYWYQQSLDQGLQFLIQYYNGEERAKGNILERFSAQQFPDLHSELNLSSLELGDSALYFCASSPRDLPGDTQYFGPGTRLTVL.